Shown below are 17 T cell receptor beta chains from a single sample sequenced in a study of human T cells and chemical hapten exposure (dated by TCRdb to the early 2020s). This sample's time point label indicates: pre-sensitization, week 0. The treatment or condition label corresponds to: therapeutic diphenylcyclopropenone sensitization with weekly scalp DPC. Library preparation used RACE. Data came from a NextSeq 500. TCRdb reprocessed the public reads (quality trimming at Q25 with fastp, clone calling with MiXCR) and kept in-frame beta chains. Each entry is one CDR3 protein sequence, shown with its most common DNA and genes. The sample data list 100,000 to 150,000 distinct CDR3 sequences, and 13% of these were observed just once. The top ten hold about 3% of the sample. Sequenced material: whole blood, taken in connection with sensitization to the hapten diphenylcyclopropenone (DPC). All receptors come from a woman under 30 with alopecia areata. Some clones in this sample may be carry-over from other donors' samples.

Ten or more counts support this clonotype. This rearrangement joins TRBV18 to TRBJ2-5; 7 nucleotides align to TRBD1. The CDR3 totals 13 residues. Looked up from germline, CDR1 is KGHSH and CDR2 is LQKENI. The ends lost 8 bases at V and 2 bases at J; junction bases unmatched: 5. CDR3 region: CASSPGQQETQYF. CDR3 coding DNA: TGTGCCAGCAGCCCGGGACAGCAAGAGACCCAGTACTTC.

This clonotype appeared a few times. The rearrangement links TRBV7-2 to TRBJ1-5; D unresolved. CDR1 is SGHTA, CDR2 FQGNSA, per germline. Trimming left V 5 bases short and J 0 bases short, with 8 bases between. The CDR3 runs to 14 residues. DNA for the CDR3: TGTGCCAGCAGCGAGAGGGATAGCAATCAGCCCCAGCATTTT. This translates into CASSERDSNQPQHF.

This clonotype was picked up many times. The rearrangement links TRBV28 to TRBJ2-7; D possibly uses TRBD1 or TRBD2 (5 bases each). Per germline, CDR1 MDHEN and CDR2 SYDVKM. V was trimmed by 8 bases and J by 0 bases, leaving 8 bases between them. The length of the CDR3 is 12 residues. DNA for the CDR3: TGTGCCAGCGGGACGAGCTCCTACGAGCAGTACTTC. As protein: CASGTSSYEQYF.

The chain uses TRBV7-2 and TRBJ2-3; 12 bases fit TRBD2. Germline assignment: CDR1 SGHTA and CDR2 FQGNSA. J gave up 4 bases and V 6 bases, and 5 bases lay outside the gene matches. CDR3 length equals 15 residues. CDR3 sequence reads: CASRAGTSGSDTQYF. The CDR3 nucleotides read TGTGCCAGCAGGGCCGGGACTAGCGGGTCAGATACGCAGTATTTT. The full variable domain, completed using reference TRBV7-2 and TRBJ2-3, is GAGVSQSPSNKVTEKGKDVELRCDPISGHTALYWYRQSLGQGLEFLIYFQGNSAPDKSGLPSDRFSAERTGGSVSTLTIQRTQQEDSAVYLCASRAGTSGSDTQYFGPGTRLTVL.

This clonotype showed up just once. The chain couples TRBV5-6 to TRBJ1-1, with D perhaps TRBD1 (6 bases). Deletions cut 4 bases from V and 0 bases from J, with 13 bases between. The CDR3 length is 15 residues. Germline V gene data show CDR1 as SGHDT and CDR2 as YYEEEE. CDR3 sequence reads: CASSPAGDLNTEAFF. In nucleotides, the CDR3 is TGTGCCAGCAGCCCGGCAGGGGATTTGAACACTGAAGCTTTCTTT.

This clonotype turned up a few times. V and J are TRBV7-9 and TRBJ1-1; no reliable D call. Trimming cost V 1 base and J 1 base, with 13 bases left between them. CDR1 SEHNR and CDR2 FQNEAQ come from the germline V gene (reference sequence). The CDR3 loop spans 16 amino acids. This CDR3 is CASSLDPRRANTEAFF. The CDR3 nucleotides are TGTGCCAGCAGCTTAGATCCGCGCCGGGCGAACACTGAAGCTTTCTTT. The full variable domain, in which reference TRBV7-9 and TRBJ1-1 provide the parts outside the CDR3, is DTGVSQNPRHKITKRGQNVTFRCDPISEHNRLYWYRQTLGQGPEFLTYFQNEAQLEKSRLLSDRFSAERPKGSFSTLEIQRTEQGDSAMYLCASSLDPRRANTEAFFGQGTRLTVV.

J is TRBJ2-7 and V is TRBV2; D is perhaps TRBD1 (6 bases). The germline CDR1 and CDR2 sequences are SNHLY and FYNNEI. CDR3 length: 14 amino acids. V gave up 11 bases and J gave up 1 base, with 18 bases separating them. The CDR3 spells CALRRVTGSYEQYF. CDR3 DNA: TGTGCCCTTCGCCGGGTGACAGGATCCTACGAGCAGTACTTC. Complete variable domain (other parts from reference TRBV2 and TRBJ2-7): EPEVTQTPSHQVTQMGQEVILRCVPISNHLYFYWYRQILGQKVEFLVSFYNNEISEKSEIFDDQFSVERPDGSNFTLKIRSTKLEDSAMYFCALRRVTGSYEQYFGPGTRLTVT.

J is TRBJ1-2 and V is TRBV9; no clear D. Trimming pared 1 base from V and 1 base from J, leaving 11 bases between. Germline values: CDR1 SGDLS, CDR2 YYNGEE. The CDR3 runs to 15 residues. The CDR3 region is CASSVLPGINYGYTF. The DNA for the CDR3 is TGTGCCAGCAGCGTATTGCCGGGGATTAACTATGGCTACACCTTC.

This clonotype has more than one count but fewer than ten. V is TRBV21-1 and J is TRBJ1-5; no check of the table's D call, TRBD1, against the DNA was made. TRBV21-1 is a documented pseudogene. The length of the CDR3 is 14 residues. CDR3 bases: TGTGCCAGCAGCAAAGGAGGGGGGGCGATGCCCCAGCATTTT. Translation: CASSKGGGAMPQHF.

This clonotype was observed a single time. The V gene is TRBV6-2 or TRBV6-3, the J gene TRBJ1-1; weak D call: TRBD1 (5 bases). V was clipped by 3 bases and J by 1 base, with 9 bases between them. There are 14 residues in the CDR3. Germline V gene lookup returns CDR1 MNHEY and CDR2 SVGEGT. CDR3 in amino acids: CASSYAGGNTEAFF. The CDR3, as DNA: TGTGCCAGCAGTTATGCCGGGGGGAACACTGAAGCTTTCTTT.

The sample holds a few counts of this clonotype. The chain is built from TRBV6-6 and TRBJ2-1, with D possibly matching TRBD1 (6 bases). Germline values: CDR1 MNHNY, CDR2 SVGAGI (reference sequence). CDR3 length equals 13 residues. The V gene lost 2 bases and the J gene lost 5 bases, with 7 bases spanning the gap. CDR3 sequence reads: CASSYPGDNEQFF. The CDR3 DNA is TGTGCCAGCAGTTACCCAGGGGACAATGAGCAGTTCTTC.

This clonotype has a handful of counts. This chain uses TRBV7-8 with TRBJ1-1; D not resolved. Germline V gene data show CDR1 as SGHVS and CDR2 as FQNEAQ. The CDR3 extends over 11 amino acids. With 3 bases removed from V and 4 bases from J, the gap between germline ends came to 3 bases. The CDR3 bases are TGTGCCAGCAGCTTTGTCACTGAAGCTTTCTTT. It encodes CASSFVTEAFF.

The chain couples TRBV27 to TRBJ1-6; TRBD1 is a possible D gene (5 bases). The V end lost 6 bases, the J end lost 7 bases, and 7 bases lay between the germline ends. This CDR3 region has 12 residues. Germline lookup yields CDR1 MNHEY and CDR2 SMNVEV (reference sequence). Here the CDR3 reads CASSYRNSPLHF. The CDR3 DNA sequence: TGTGCCAGCAGCTACAGGAATTCACCCCTCCACTTT.

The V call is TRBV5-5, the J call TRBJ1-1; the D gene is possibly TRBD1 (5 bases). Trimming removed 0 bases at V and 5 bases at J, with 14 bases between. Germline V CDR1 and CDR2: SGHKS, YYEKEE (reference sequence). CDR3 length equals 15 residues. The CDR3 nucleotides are TGTGCCAGCAGCTTGGGTTCAGCAAAGGGGACTGAAGCTTTCTTT. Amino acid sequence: CASSLGSAKGTEAFF.

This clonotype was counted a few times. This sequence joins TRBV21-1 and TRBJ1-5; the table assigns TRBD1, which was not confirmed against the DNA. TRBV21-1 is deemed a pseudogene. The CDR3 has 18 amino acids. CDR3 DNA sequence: TGTGCCAGCAGCAAAGCTGGGCAAGGCGACAGTGAGGATCAGCCCCAGCATTTT. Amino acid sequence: CASSKAGQGDSEDQPQHF.

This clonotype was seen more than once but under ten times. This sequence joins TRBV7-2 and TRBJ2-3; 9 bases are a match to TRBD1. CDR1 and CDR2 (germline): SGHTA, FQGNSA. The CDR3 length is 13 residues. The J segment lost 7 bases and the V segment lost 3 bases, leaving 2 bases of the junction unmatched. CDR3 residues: CASSLTGGNTQYF. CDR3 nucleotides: TGTGCCAGCAGCTTGACAGGGGGAAATACGCAGTATTTT.

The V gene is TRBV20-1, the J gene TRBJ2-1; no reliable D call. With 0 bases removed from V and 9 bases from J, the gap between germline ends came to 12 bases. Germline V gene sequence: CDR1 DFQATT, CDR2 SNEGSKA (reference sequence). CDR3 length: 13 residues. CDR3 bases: TGCAGTGCTAGAGATCCTCGGTCAAGTGAGCAGTTCTTC. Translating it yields CSARDPRSSEQFF.